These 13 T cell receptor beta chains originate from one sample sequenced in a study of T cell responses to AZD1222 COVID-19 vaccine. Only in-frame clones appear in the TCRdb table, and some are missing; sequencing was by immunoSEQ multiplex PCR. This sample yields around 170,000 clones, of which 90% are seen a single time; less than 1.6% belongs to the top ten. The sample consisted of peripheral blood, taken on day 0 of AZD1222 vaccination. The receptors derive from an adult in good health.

The CDR3 loop is CASSSGPYNEQFF. CDR3 coding DNA: TGTGCCAGCAGTTCCGGGCCATACAATGAGCAGTTCTTC. The rearrangement uses TRBV12-3 or TRBV12-4 and TRBJ2-1; unclear D gene. V lost 4 bases to trimming and J lost 4 bases, with 8 bases between them. This CDR3 has 13 amino acids.

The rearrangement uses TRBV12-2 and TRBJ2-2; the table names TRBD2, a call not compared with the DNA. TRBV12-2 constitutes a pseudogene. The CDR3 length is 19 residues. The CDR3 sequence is CASRLAPVGERTGTGELFF. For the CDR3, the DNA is TGTGCAAGTCGCTTAGCGCCGGTCGGGGAACGAACGGGGACCGGGGAGCTGTTTTTT.

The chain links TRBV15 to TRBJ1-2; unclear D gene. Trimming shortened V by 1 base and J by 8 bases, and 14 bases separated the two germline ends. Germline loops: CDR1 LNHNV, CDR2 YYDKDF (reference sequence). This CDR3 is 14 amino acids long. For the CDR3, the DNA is TGTGCCACCAGCAGAGCCGGCCCTCACCTCGGCTACACCTTC. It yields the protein CATSRAGPHLGYTF.

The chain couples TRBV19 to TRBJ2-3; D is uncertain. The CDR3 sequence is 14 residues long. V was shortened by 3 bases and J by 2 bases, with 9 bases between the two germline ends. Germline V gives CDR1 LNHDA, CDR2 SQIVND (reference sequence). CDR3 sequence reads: CASSIYGDTDTQYF. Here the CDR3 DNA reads TGTGCCAGTAGTATTTACGGAGACACAGATACGCAGTATTTT.

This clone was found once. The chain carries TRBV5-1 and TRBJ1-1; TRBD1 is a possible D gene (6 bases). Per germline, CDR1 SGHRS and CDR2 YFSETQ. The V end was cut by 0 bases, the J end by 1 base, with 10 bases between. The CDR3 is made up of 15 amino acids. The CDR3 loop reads CASSLGGTSNTEAFF. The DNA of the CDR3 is TGCGCCAGCAGCTTGGGGGGGACATCGAACACTGAAGCTTTCTTT.

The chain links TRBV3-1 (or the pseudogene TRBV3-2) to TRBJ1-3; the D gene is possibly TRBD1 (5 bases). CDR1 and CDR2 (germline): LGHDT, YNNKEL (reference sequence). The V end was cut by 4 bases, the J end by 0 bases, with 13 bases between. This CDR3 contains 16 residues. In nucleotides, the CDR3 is TGTGCCAGCAGCCCTCACAGGATATCCTCTGGAAACACCATATATTTT. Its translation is CASSPHRISSGNTIYF.

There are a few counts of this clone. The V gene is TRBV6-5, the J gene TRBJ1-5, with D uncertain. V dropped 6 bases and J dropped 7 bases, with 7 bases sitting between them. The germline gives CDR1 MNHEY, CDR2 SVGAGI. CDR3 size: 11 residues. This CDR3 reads CASRNEQPQHF. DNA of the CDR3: TGTGCCAGCAGGAACGAACAGCCCCAGCATTTT.

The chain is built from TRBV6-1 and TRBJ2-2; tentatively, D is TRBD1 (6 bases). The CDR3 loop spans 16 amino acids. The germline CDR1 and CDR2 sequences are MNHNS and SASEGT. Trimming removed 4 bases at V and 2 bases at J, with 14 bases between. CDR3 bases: TGTGCCAGCAGTGGGGCCGGGACACCTAACACCGGGGAGCTGTTTTTT. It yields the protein CASSGAGTPNTGELFF.

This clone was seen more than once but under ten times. The chain's CDR3 is CASSQGGGITNEKLFF. CDR3 nucleotide sequence: TGCGCCAGCAGCCAAGGAGGGGGAATAACTAATGAAAAACTGTTTTTT. The chain employs TRBV4-1 and TRBJ1-4; D is possibly TRBD1 (6 bases). Looked up from germline, CDR1 is MGHRA and CDR2 is YSYEKL. The germline V and J ends were trimmed by 1 base and 1 base, with 10 bases remaining between them. This CDR3 is 16 amino acids long.

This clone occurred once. The CDR3 region has the DNA TGTGCCAGCAGTTTTGGCGACAGGAACCATCAGCCCCAGCATTTT. Translated, it gives CASSFGDRNHQPQHF. This chain links TRBV28 with TRBJ1-5; weak D call: TRBD1 (6 bases). The CDR3 runs 15 residues. CDR1 is MDHEN, CDR2 SYDVKM, per germline. V was cut by 3 bases and J by 5 bases, with 14 bases left in between.

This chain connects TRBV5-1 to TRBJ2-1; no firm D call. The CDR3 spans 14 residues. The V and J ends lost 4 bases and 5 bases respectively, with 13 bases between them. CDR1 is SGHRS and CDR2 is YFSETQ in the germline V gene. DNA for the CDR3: TGCGCCAGCAGCCGCGTAGTAGGCGACAATGAGCAGTTCTTC. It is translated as CASSRVVGDNEQFF.

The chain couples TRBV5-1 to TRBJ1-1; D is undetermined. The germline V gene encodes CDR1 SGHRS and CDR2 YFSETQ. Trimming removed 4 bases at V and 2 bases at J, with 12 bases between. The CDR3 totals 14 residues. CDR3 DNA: TGCGCCAGCAGCGCACGGGTGGATAACACTGAAGCTTTCTTT. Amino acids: CASSARVDNTEAFF.

The CDR3 sequence is CASSHEGRQEYRGELFF. CDR3 nucleotide sequence: TGCGCCAGCAGCCACGAGGGAAGGCAGGAGTACAGGGGGGAGCTGTTTTTT. V is TRBV4-1 and J is TRBJ2-2; either TRBD1 or TRBD2 may fit D (5 bases each). The V gene lost 3 bases and the J gene lost 8 bases, with 22 bases spanning the gap. CDR3 length: 17 amino acids. Germline V gene lookup returns CDR1 MGHRA and CDR2 YSYEKL.